The 13 T cell receptor beta chains below come from one sample, sequenced in a study of blood T cell repertoires in COVID-19. Profiled with immunoSEQ multiplex PCR; TCRdb holds only in-frame clones, not every one. The sample carries roughly 110,000 clones, around 86% recorded once. The sample taken for sequencing was peripheral blood. The source is a man between 70 and 80 years old with acute or convalescent COVID-19.

Concerning this clone: A read error may produce the germline difference seen at one junction end. The chain couples TRBV24-1 to TRBJ1-2; 7 bases map to TRBD1. Per germline, CDR1 KGHDR and CDR2 SFDVKD. The CDR3 extends over 12 amino acids. The DNA of the CDR3 is TGTGCCACCAGTGAACCCACAGGGGTCTTCTCCTTC. This gives the protein CATSEPTGVFSF.

The chain is built from TRBV5-1 and TRBJ2-7; the D gene is possibly TRBD1 (5 bases). The V gene's germline CDR1 is SGHRS and CDR2 YFSETQ. The CDR3 extends over 17 amino acids. With 1 base removed from V and 0 bases from J, the gap between germline ends came to 17 bases. CDR3 DNA sequence: TGCGCCAGCAGCTTGTGGGCCGGCCGACAGATCTCCTACGAGCAGTACTTC. Translating it yields CASSLWAGRQISYEQYF.

This chain links TRBV28 with TRBJ1-2; unclear D gene. V was cut by 6 bases and J by 2 bases, with 13 bases left in between. The CDR3 is 14 amino acids. The germline CDR1 and CDR2 sequences are MDHEN and SYDVKM. The CDR3 loop is CASRPPSGNYGYTF. The CDR3 bases are TGTGCCAGCAGGCCCCCTTCCGGGAACTATGGCTACACCTTC.

This chain uses TRBV5-1 with TRBJ2-1, with TRBD2 matching 10 bases. The CDR3 spans 16 residues. V was pared by 2 bases and J by 2 bases, with 4 bases of the junction left unmatched. Germline values: CDR1 SGHRS, CDR2 YFSETQ. CDR3: CASSFGLAVAYNEQFF. The CDR3 nucleotides read TGCGCCAGCAGCTTTGGACTAGCGGTAGCCTACAATGAGCAGTTCTTC. Drawing the rest from reference TRBV5-1 and TRBJ2-1, the complete variable domain is KAGVTQTPRYLIKTRGQQVTLSCSPISGHRSVSWYQQTPGQGLQFLFEYFSETQRNKGNFPGRFSGRQFSNSRSEMNVSTLELGDSALYLCASSFGLAVAYNEQFFGPGTRLTVL.

The rearrangement joins TRBV28 to TRBJ2-7; D possibly corresponds to TRBD1 (5 bases). Germline CDR1 MDHEN, CDR2 SYDVKM. Trimming took off 6 bases at V and 5 bases at J, with 14 bases between the two ends. This CDR3 region has 13 residues. The CDR3 region is CASRDAGKDEQYF. The CDR3, as DNA: TGTGCCAGCAGAGATGCAGGGAAAGACGAGCAGTACTTC.

This chain links TRBV6-4 with TRBJ2-1, with D possibly TRBD2 on 5 matching bases. CDR3 length equals 13 residues. CDR1 MRHNA and CDR2 SNTAGT come from the germline V gene. Trimming took 2 bases from V and 3 from J, leaving 5 bases between them. CDR3 nucleotides: TGTGCCAGCAGTGACACTAGCTACAATGAGCAGTTCTTC. Translation: CASSDTSYNEQFF.

The gene calls are TRBV18 and TRBJ2-3; tentatively, D is TRBD1 (8 bases). The V gene lost 6 bases and the J gene lost 0 bases, with 16 bases spanning the gap. The CDR3 totals 16 residues. CDR1 is KGHSH, CDR2 LQKENI, per germline. CDR3 nucleotides: TGTGCCAGCTCCCCTACAGGGGGAGGGAGCACAGATACGCAGTATTTT. Translation gives CASSPTGGGSTDTQYF.

The DNA of the CDR3 is TGTGCCAGCAGCCAAGACCAAGGAGTGGGTACGCAGTATTTT. The encoded protein is CASSQDQGVGTQYF. This chain links TRBV5-4 with TRBJ2-3; no clear D gene. V lost 4 bases, J lost 8 bases, and 17 bases lay in between. The CDR3 totals 14 residues. The germline V gene has CDR1 SGHNT and CDR2 YYREEE (reference sequence).

The chain links TRBV14 to TRBJ1-2; 9 nucleotides agree with TRBD1. Germline loops: CDR1 SGHDN, CDR2 FVKESK. The CDR3 totals 13 residues. V was clipped by 4 bases and J by 8 bases; unmatched bases: 5. This chain's CDR3 is CASSPQGAMGYTF. The DNA for the CDR3 is TGTGCCAGCAGCCCACAGGGGGCGATGGGCTACACCTTC.

Here the CDR3 reads CASRRNSPLHF. Written as DNA, the CDR3 is TGTGCCAGCAGGCGGAATTCACCCCTCCACTTT. The V and J genes are TRBV2 and TRBJ1-6; D call uncertain. Trimming took 6 bases from V and 7 from J, leaving 4 bases between them. The CDR3 covers 11 residues. The germline V gene has CDR1 SNHLY and CDR2 FYNNEI.

This rearrangement joins TRBV15 to TRBJ1-1; D gene ambiguous. This CDR3 has 15 amino acids. CDR1 LNHNV and CDR2 YYDKDF come from the germline V gene (reference sequence). V was pared by 0 bases and J by 2 bases, with 10 bases between. The CDR3 here is CATSRDQMRNTEAFF. For the CDR3, the DNA is TGTGCCACCAGCAGAGATCAAATGAGAAACACTGAAGCTTTCTTT. Based on the CDR3 plus reference TRBV15 and TRBJ1-1, the full variable domain is DAMVIQNPRYQVTQFGKPVTLSCSQTLNHNVMYWYQQKSSQAPKLLFHYYDKDFNNEADTPDNFQSRRPNTSFCFLDIRSPGLGDTAMYLCATSRDQMRNTEAFFGQGTRLTVV.

In this sample, this clone turned up once. The chain combines TRBV3-1 (or the pseudogene TRBV3-2) with TRBJ2-1; D possibly corresponds to TRBD1 (6 bases). The CDR3 totals 12 residues. Deletions cut 4 bases from V and 9 bases from J, with 10 bases between. Germline V gene sequence: CDR1 LGHDT, CDR2 YNNKEL (reference sequence). The CDR3 DNA reads as TGTGCCAGCAGCCCTTCAGGGGTTGAGCAGTTCTTC. This encodes CASSPSGVEQFF.

There are a few counts of this clone. Written as DNA, the CDR3 is TGTGCCAGCAGAAATCAGGGAAACACCATATATTTT. This gives the protein CASRNQGNTIYF. The J gene is TRBJ1-3, the V gene TRBV6-5; D call uncertain. Trimming pared 6 bases from V and 4 bases from J, leaving 7 bases between. CDR3 size: 12 residues. Germline V gene data show CDR1 as MNHEY and CDR2 as SVGAGI.